Listed here are 18 T cell receptor beta chains from one sample, sequenced in a study of post-analysis software for immune sequencing data. Study-level points and caveats: There were a few TRBV segments more frequent in patients than controls, and TRBV5-6, TRBV5-1 and TRBV20-1 were among them.

For these TCRs, the target antigens are not known. Unique molecular identifiers were present in the TCR beta cDNA libraries. TCRdb re-called the PCR reads through MiXCR, storing one row per CDR3 protein. Among about 380,000 distinct CDR3 sequences listed, roughly 35% were seen once. The material sequenced was blood. These receptors all come from a girl between 10 and 17 years old with multiple sclerosis.

The chain recombines TRBV9 with TRBJ2-3; TRBD2 matches at 7 bases. The CDR3 totals 16 residues. Germline lookup yields CDR1 SGDLS and CDR2 YYNGEE. J lost 0 bases, V lost 0 bases, and 4 bases had no gene match. The CDR3 DNA sequence: TGTGCCAGCAGCGTAGGCGCCGGGGGGAGCACAGATACGCAGTATTTT. Translation gives CASSVGAGGSTDTQYF.

This clonotype occurred a few times. The chain carries TRBV29-1 and TRBJ2-3; 11 bases fit TRBD2. The CDR3 loop spans 14 amino acids. CDR1 and CDR2 (germline): SQVTM, ANQGSEA. V dropped 7 bases and J dropped 1; count of bases not matched to a gene: 4. The CDR3 protein is CSAETSGGTDTQYF. CDR3 nucleotides: TGCAGCGCGGAGACTAGCGGGGGCACAGATACGCAGTATTTT.

Remarks on this clonotype: This CDR3 fails to terminate in the conserved phenylalanine or tryptophan, so it likely reflects a read error. The genes are TRBV29-1 and TRBJ2-1; the D gene is possibly TRBD1 (5 bases). Germline lookup yields CDR1 SQVTM and CDR2 ANQGSEA. Trimming stripped 6 bases from V and 6 bases from J, with 9 bases between. There are 11 residues in the CDR3. This chain's CDR3 is CSVAQGNEQFL. In DNA form, the CDR3 reads TGCAGCGTGGCCCAGGGCAATGAGCAGTTCTTA.

The sample holds a few counts of this clonotype. The rearrangement links TRBV7-2 to TRBJ2-4; D may be TRBD2 (6 bases). V gave up 2 bases and J gave up 1 base, with 9 bases separating them. This CDR3 is built from 15 residues. Germline lookup yields CDR1 SGHTA and CDR2 FQGNSA. The CDR3 loop reads CASSLQAGAKNIQYF. The CDR3 bases are TGTGCCAGCAGCTTACAGGCGGGGGCCAAAAACATTCAGTACTTC.

The DNA for the CDR3 is TGTGCCAGCAGTTTAGCGGGGGGGACTAGCCACAATGAGCAGTTCTTC. The encoded protein is CASSLAGGTSHNEQFF. The chain combines TRBV12-3 or TRBV12-4 with TRBJ2-1; TRBD2 agrees at 9 bases. Trimming took 0 bases from V and 5 from J; bases not matched to a gene: 5. This CDR3 contains 16 residues.

This clonotype has just a few counts. This chain joins TRBV7-9 and TRBJ2-1; D assignment may be TRBD1 or TRBD2 (6 bases each). Germline V CDR1 and CDR2: SEHNR, FQNEAQ (reference sequence). This CDR3 is 14 amino acids long. The V end was cut by 1 base, the J end by 8 bases, with 12 bases between. CDR3 residues: CASSLGGALDEQFF. The CDR3 DNA reads as TGTGCCAGCAGCTTAGGGGGGGCCCTCGATGAGCAGTTCTTC.

The chain has TRBV4-3 and TRBJ2-3; D possibly matches TRBD1 or TRBD2 (6 bases each). The CDR3 is 16 amino acids. The germline gives CDR1 LGHNA, CDR2 YSLEER. The germline V and J ends were trimmed by 0 bases and 5 bases, with 15 bases remaining between them. The CDR3 is CASSQDRGARGDTQYF. Written as DNA, the CDR3 is TGCGCCAGCAGCCAAGATAGGGGGGCGAGAGGAGATACGCAGTATTTT.

The chain recombines TRBV5-1 with TRBJ1-5; no reliable D call. Deletions cut 5 bases from V and 0 bases from J, with 21 bases between. The CDR3 length is 18 residues. Germline V lookup: CDR1 SGHRS, CDR2 YFSETQ. The CDR3 DNA reads as TGCGCCAGCAGTTTACTCGGACGGTTTTTTATTAGCAATCAGCCCCAGCATTTT. This translates into CASSLLGRFFISNQPQHF.

In this sample, this clonotype turned up once. The chain has TRBV12-3 or TRBV12-4 and TRBJ2-7, with TRBD2 matching over 7 bases. The CDR3 is 13 amino acids. Trimming cost V 0 bases and J 7 bases; bases outside gene matches: 3. DNA for the CDR3: TGTGCCAGCAGTTTAGCAGGGAGGGTTGAGCAGTACTTC. This sequence encodes CASSLAGRVEQYF.

The rearrangement links TRBV11-2 to TRBJ2-1; 9 positions match TRBD1. Germline V gene lookup returns CDR1 SGHAT and CDR2 FQNNGV. The CDR3 sequence is 15 residues long. V shed 1 base and J 9 bases; nucleotides not matched to a gene: 7. The CDR3 sequence: CASSLGTGEGGEQFF. DNA of the CDR3: TGTGCCAGCAGCTTAGGGACAGGGGAAGGGGGTGAGCAGTTCTTC.

The chain links TRBV20-1 to TRBJ2-4, with 7 bases matching TRBD1. The J call may be mistaken, given a closer DNA end match to TRBJ2-5. The CDR3 consists of 14 residues. Germline CDR1 reads DFQATT; CDR2 reads SNEGSKA (reference sequence). CDR3 sequence: CSAEDRRFQETQYF. CDR3 DNA: TGCAGTGCCGAGGACAGGCGATTCCAAGAGACCCAGTACTTC.

The chain recombines TRBV5-1 with TRBJ2-1; D may match TRBD1 or TRBD2 (7 bases each). The length of the CDR3 is 16 residues. V was shortened by 4 bases and J by 7 bases, with 21 bases between the two germline ends. Germline CDR1 SGHRS, CDR2 YFSETQ. CDR3 residues: CASSATTRGGRNEQFF. CDR3 bases: TGCGCCAGCAGCGCAACGACCAGGGGGGGTAGAAATGAGCAGTTCTTC.

The V and J genes are TRBV6-5 and TRBJ1-2; TRBD1 matches at 7 bases. Trimming cost V 5 bases and J 3 bases; bases outside gene matches: 6. This CDR3 comprises 14 residues. Germline CDR1 is MNHEY and CDR2 is SVGAGI. The DNA for the CDR3 is TGTGCCAGCAGTCCCGCAGGGGGTTACTATGGCTACACCTTC. Amino acid sequence: CASSPAGGYYGYTF.

V gene TRBV20-1 combines with J gene TRBJ2-5; TRBD2 might be the D (6 bases). The J call may be mistaken, given a closer DNA end match to TRBJ2-7. Germline V gene lookup returns CDR1 DFQATT and CDR2 SNEGSKA (reference sequence). The length of the CDR3 is 16 residues. The CDR3 reads CSANRLTRVRSYEQYF. The DNA of the CDR3 is TGCAGTGCTAACAGATTGACTAGGGTCCGTTCCTACGAGCAGTACTTC.

There are a few counts of this clonotype. The rearrangement uses TRBV20-1 and TRBJ2-1; TRBD2 agrees at 12 bases. Germline CDR1 DFQATT, CDR2 SNEGSKA (reference sequence). The ends lost 7 bases at V and 2 bases at J; junction bases unmatched: 12. The CDR3 runs to 17 residues. Here the CDR3 reads CSVGALAGGPTYNEQFF. The CDR3 region has the DNA TGCAGTGTCGGAGCGCTAGCGGGGGGGCCTACCTACAATGAGCAGTTCTTC.

This clonotype was observed a handful of times. This chain uses TRBV15 with TRBJ1-5; perhaps TRBD1 as D (5 bases). From germline, CDR1 is LNHNV and CDR2 YYDKDF (reference sequence). Trimming took off 0 bases at V and 5 bases at J, with 23 bases between the two ends. The CDR3 contains 19 residues. The CDR3 DNA sequence: TGTGCCACCAGCAGAGAGATGAGGACGATTGGGCGGGGGTATCAGCCCCAGCATTTT. It translates to CATSREMRTIGRGYQPQHF.

This clonotype has just a few counts. This chain uses TRBV6-1 with TRBJ1-6; D gene ambiguous. Germline V CDR1 and CDR2: MNHNS, SASEGT. Trimming removed 4 bases from V and 10 bases from J, with 5 bases in between. CDR3 length: 11 amino acids. The DNA of the CDR3 is TGTGCCAGCAGTGCGGCCTCACCCCTCCACTTT. Translated: CASSAASPLHF.

This clonotype was observed many times. The chain recombines TRBV7-3 with TRBJ2-1, with D possibly called TRBD1 or TRBD2 (5 bases each). The CDR3 covers 15 residues. V lost 0 bases, J lost 7 bases, and 13 bases lay in between. Germline V gene data show CDR1 as SGHTA and CDR2 as FQGTGA. The CDR3 bases are TGTGCCAGCAGCTTAACAGCGACAGCGGAAAATGAGCAGTTCTTC. This translates into CASSLTATAENEQFF.